The 20 T cell receptor beta chains given below trace back to one sample, sequenced in a study of T cell responses to AZD1222 COVID-19 vaccine. The table came from immunoSEQ multiplex PCR; TCRdb's copy has only in-frame clones and leaves some out. The repertoire includes 120,000 or so clones, roughly 88% of them detected once, and about 5% sits in the top ten. The starting material was peripheral blood, obtained on day 0 of AZD1222 vaccination. Source of these receptors: an adult in good health.

The chain combines TRBV18 with TRBJ2-4; D is perhaps TRBD1 (6 bases). The germline gives CDR1 KGHSH, CDR2 LQKENI. V shed 3 bases and J shed 1 base, with 13 bases lying between them. The CDR3 contains 16 residues. The CDR3 DNA reads TGTGCCAGCTCACCCACCTGGGACATGGCCAAAAACATTCAGTACTTC. Residues: CASSPTWDMAKNIQYF.

This clone was observed a single time. V and J are TRBV2 and TRBJ2-7; TRBD1 agrees at 7 bases. Trimming removed 6 bases from V and 0 bases from J; junction bases left unmatched: 2. The germline CDR1 and CDR2 sequences are SNHLY and FYNNEI. The CDR3 is 13 residues long. This chain's CDR3 is CASSGDSSYEQYF. DNA of the CDR3: TGTGCCAGCAGCGGGGACAGCTCCTACGAGCAGTACTTC.

The gene calls are TRBV18 and TRBJ2-5; unclear D gene. Trimming left V 2 bases short and J 1 base short, with 8 bases between. Per the germline V gene, CDR1 is KGHSH and CDR2 is LQKENI. The CDR3 has 14 residues. CDR3 bases: TGTGCCAGCTCACCAAATACAGCCCAAGAGACCCAGTACTTC. Its translation is CASSPNTAQETQYF.

V gene TRBV5-1 combines with J gene TRBJ2-2; weak D call: TRBD1 (6 bases). Trimming removed 1 base at V and 2 bases at J, with 12 bases between. Germline CDR1 reads SGHRS; CDR2 reads YFSETQ. The CDR3 spans 16 residues. The CDR3 DNA reads as TGCGCCAGCAGCTTGCGACAGGTCTTAAACACCGGGGAGCTGTTTTTT. The encoded protein is CASSLRQVLNTGELFF.

J is TRBJ1-5 and V is TRBV2; no clear D gene. The germline V gene encodes CDR1 SNHLY and CDR2 FYNNEI. This CDR3 has 16 residues. V was shortened by 2 bases and J by 2 bases, with 13 bases between the two germline ends. The CDR3: CASSESARKGNQPQHF. In DNA, the CDR3 is TGTGCCAGCAGTGAATCGGCTCGGAAAGGCAATCAGCCCCAGCATTTT.

The chain uses TRBV7-9 and TRBJ1-5, with a possible D match to TRBD1 (6 bases). CDR1 SEHNR and CDR2 FQNEAQ come from the germline V gene (reference sequence). CDR3 length equals 16 residues. Trimming took 6 bases from V and 8 from J, leaving 23 bases between them. The CDR3 nucleotides are TGTGCCAGCAGGTTGGACAGCCCTCGGGTTTGGAAGCCCCAGCATTTT. It is translated as CASRLDSPRVWKPQHF.

The chain couples TRBV15 to TRBJ1-1, with D hard to call. CDR1 and CDR2 from the germline V gene are LNHNV and YYDKDF (reference sequence). V shed 5 bases and J shed 0 bases, with 13 bases lying between them. The CDR3 runs 15 residues. CDR3 DNA sequence: TGTGCCACCAGCGGCGGGCAGGCACTGAACACTGAAGCTTTCTTT. This sequence encodes CATSGGQALNTEAFF.

V and J are TRBV7-9 and TRBJ2-3; tentatively, D is TRBD1 (6 bases). CDR3 length: 13 residues. Germline CDR1 and CDR2: SEHNR and FQNEAQ (reference sequence). Trimming removed 9 bases at V and 3 bases at J, with 13 bases between. The CDR3 nucleotides read TGTGCCAGTTATAAAACAGGGACAGATACGCAGTATTTT. Its protein product is CASYKTGTDTQYF.

J is TRBJ1-1 and V is TRBV10-3; no reliable D call. The CDR3 sequence is 15 residues long. Germline assignment: CDR1 ENHRY and CDR2 SYGVKD. Trimming stripped 3 bases from V and 5 bases from J, with 16 bases between. DNA for the CDR3: TGTGCCATCAGTGAAGGCGGGAAGGGCGGTACTGAAGCTTTCTTT. Its translation is CAISEGGKGGTEAFF.

The chain links TRBV27 to TRBJ1-6; possible D gene TRBD1, 5 bases. The V end was cut by 6 bases, the J end by 5 bases, with 20 bases between. This CDR3 has 17 amino acids. The germline V gene encodes CDR1 MNHEY and CDR2 SMNVEV (reference sequence). Here the CDR3 reads CASSAYLRDGNNSPLHF. Here the CDR3 DNA reads TGTGCCAGCAGCGCATACCTCCGGGACGGGAATAATTCACCCCTCCACTTT.

This clone showed up just a few times. This sequence joins TRBV12-3 or TRBV12-4 and TRBJ1-2; no firm D call. The V end lost 4 bases, the J end lost 6 bases, and 9 bases lay between the germline ends. CDR3 size: 12 residues. The DNA for the CDR3 is TGTGCCAGCAGTTACATAGGGAATGGCTACACCTTC. Protein sequence: CASSYIGNGYTF.

V is TRBV2 and J is TRBJ2-7, with D possibly TRBD2 on 5 matching bases. The CDR3 loop spans 14 amino acids. CDR1 and CDR2 from the germline V gene are SNHLY and FYNNEI. V was trimmed by 5 bases and J by 3 bases, leaving 14 bases between them. CDR3 loop: CASSWGVKGYEQYF. CDR3 coding DNA: TGTGCCAGCAGTTGGGGAGTAAAGGGCTACGAGCAGTACTTC.

The rearrangement joins TRBV7-9 to TRBJ2-3; unclear D gene. Germline V lookup: CDR1 SEHNR, CDR2 FQNEAQ (reference sequence). The germline V and J ends were trimmed by 5 bases and 0 bases, with 6 bases remaining between them. The CDR3 is made up of 13 amino acids. The CDR3 sequence: CASSPSSTDTQYF. CDR3 in DNA: TGTGCCAGCAGCCCGTCTAGCACAGATACGCAGTATTTT.

J is TRBJ2-7 and V is TRBV7-8; 7 nucleotides line up with TRBD2. V shed 1 base and J 0 bases; nucleotides not matched to a gene: 9. This CDR3 has 17 amino acids. The V gene's germline CDR1 is SGHVS and CDR2 FQNEAQ. The CDR3 DNA is TGTGCCAGCAGCTTAGGGTGGTCGGGGGGAGTCTCCTACGAGCAGTACTTC. It is translated as CASSLGWSGGVSYEQYF.

The CDR3 loop reads CASRGWGNTEAFF. CDR3 in DNA: TGTGCCAGCAGGGGGTGGGGGAACACTGAAGCTTTCTTT. This chain connects TRBV12-3 or TRBV12-4 to TRBJ1-1; D gene unclear. This CDR3 has 13 amino acids. Trimming removed 6 bases at V and 1 base at J, with 9 bases between.

This clone was observed a single time. This chain uses TRBV18 with TRBJ1-5; TRBD1 aligns across 7 bases. Germline trimming cut 4 bases from V and 5 bases from J; bases unmatched to any gene: 8. The CDR3 runs 15 residues. Per the germline V gene, CDR1 is KGHSH and CDR2 is LQKENI. The CDR3 sequence: CASSLYRGEDQPQHF. The CDR3 DNA sequence: TGTGCCAGCTCACTTTACAGGGGAGAAGATCAGCCCCAGCATTTT.

The CDR3 nucleotides are TGTGCCAGCAGCCCCGGAGGGAGGGGAGGGGTCGGTGAGCAGTTCTTC. Its protein is CASSPGGRGGVGEQFF. The rearrangement joins TRBV7-2 to TRBJ2-1; TRBD2 agrees at 7 bases. This CDR3 has 16 residues. Per the germline V gene, CDR1 is SGHTA and CDR2 is FQGNSA. Trimming removed 5 bases from V and 9 bases from J; junction bases left unmatched: 16. The full variable domain, with the rest looked up from reference TRBV7-2 and TRBJ2-1, is GAGVSQSPSNKVTEKGKDVELRCDPISGHTALYWYRQSLGQGLEFLIYFQGNSAPDKSGLPSDRFSAERTGGSVSTLTIQRTQQEDSAVYLCASSPGGRGGVGEQFFGPGTRLTVL.

The rearrangement joins TRBV2 to TRBJ1-4; D possibly corresponds to TRBD1 (5 bases). Germline V gene lookup returns CDR1 SNHLY and CDR2 FYNNEI. V was shortened by 1 base and J by 7 bases, with 10 bases between the two germline ends. This CDR3 is built from 14 residues. CDR3 sequence reads: CASSEVDGTEKLFF. CDR3 bases: TGTGCCAGCAGTGAAGTTGACGGGACTGAAAAACTGTTTTTT.

A word on this clone: This sample also contains other DNA sequences that code for the same CDR3. The gene calls are TRBV5-1 and TRBJ2-3; D not certain. The CDR3 has 17 amino acids. The V end was cut by 0 bases, the J end by 3 bases, with 17 bases between. CDR1 and CDR2 (germline): SGHRS, YFSETQ. In DNA, the CDR3 is TGCGCCAGCAGCTTGGCGGGTAGCACCCCTGGGACAGATACGCAGTATTTT. The encoded protein is CASSLAGSTPGTDTQYF.

This sequence joins TRBV15 and TRBJ1-1, with TRBD1 matching 10 bases. This CDR3 spans 17 amino acids. V gave up 1 base and J gave up 0 bases; unmatched junction bases: 5. The germline gives CDR1 LNHNV, CDR2 YYDKDF (reference sequence). CDR3 bases: TGTGCCACCAGCAGAGGCCGGGACAGGGGACTGAACACTGAAGCTTTCTTT. This encodes CATSRGRDRGLNTEAFF. The variable domain in full, completed from reference TRBV15 and TRBJ1-1, reads DAMVIQNPRYQVTQFGKPVTLSCSQTLNHNVMYWYQQKSSQAPKLLFHYYDKDFNNEADTPDNFQSRRPNTSFCFLDIRSPGLGDTAMYLCATSRGRDRGLNTEAFFGQGTRLTVV.